This T cell receptor beta chain appears in the sequencing data of a study of technical replicates of blood from four donors. The protocol was immunoSEQ multiplex PCR, while the TCRdb copy is restricted to in-frame clones and leaves out a portion. The table shows just over 75,000 clones, with around 94% occurring only once. V shed 3 bases and J shed 1 base, with 10 bases lying between them. Germline CDR1 and CDR2: LNHDA and SQIVND (reference sequence). The CDR3 sequence is 15 residues long. The genes are TRBV19 and TRBJ1-5; maybe TRBD1 (5 bases). The sample taken for sequencing was T cells isolated from PBMCs. The receptor was derived from a human donor in good health. CDR3 DNA sequence: TGTGCCAGTAGTATTATCAGGGCCAGCAATCAGCCCCAGCATTTT. Translation: CASSIIRASNQPQHF.